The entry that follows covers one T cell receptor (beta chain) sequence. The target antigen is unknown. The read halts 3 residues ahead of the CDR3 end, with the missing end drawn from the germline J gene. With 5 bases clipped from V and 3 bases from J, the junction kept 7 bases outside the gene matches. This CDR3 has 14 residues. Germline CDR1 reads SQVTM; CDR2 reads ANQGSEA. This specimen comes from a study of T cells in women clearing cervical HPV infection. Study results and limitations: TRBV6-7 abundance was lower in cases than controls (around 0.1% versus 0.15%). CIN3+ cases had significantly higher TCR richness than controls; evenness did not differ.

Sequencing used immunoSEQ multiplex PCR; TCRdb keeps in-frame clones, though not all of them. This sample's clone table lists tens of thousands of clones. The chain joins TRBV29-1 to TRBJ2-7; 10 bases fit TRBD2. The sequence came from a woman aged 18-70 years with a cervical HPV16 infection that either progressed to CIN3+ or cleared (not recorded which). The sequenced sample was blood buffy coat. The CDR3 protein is CSVILAGGDYEQYF. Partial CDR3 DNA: TGCAGCGTTATATTAGCGGGAGGAGACTACGAG.